The next 23 T cell receptor beta chains were all read from a single sample in a study of T cell changes during pregnancy in multiple sclerosis. Libraries were prepared by immunoSEQ multiplex PCR; TCRdb keeps only in-frame clonotypes and omits some of them. The data contain some 31,000 clones, more than 75% of them singletons. This material consisted of CD4+ T cells from peripheral blood mononuclear cells, taken in the second trimester of pregnancy. The origin of the receptors is a female donor in good health, enrolled as a control in a pregnancy study.

The rearrangement links TRBV30 to TRBJ2-7; TRBD1 matches at 9 bases. The germline CDR1 and CDR2 sequences are GTSNPN and SVGIG (reference sequence). This CDR3 is built from 11 residues. Trimming removed 7 bases from V and 3 bases from J; junction bases left unmatched: 1. As DNA, the CDR3 is TGTGCCTCGGACAGGGGCTACGAGCAGTACTTC. Translating it yields CASDRGYEQYF.

The V and J genes are TRBV12-5 and TRBJ2-7; D is possibly TRBD1 (5 bases). Germline lookup yields CDR1 LGHNT and CDR2 FRNRAP. Trimming took off 5 bases at V and 0 bases at J, with 8 bases between the two ends. The CDR3 extends over 13 amino acids. The CDR3 spells CASGLTGSYEQYF. As DNA, the CDR3 is TGTGCTAGTGGTCTAACAGGCTCCTACGAGCAGTACTTC.

V is TRBV19 and J is TRBJ2-6; 11 bases line up with TRBD1. CDR3 length equals 16 residues. Germline V lookup: CDR1 LNHDA, CDR2 SQIVND (reference sequence). With V trimmed by 7 bases and J by 3 bases, 5 bases remained unmatched. CDR3 region: CASKDRGRNGANVLTF. DNA of the CDR3: TGTGCCAGTAAGGACAGGGGGCGAAATGGGGCCAACGTCCTGACTTTC.

The V and J genes are TRBV7-9 and TRBJ2-1; 10 bases fit TRBD2. V was pared by 5 bases and J by 8 bases, with 6 bases of the junction left unmatched. There are 14 residues in the CDR3. The germline V gene encodes CDR1 SEHNR and CDR2 FQNEAQ (reference sequence). CDR3 loop: CASSLEREGDEQFF. The CDR3 coding sequence is TGTGCCAGCAGCCTGGAGCGGGAGGGCGATGAGCAGTTCTTC.

The V gene is TRBV4-3, the J gene TRBJ1-1, with 8 bases lining up with TRBD1. From germline, CDR1 is LGHNA and CDR2 YSLEER. V was pared by 0 bases and J by 5 bases, with 11 bases of the junction left unmatched. The CDR3 totals 17 residues. The DNA for the CDR3 is TGCGCCAGCAGCCAAGATCCTCCCCAGGGGGCGAATACTGAAGCTTTCTTT. It yields the protein CASSQDPPQGANTEAFF.

This sequence joins TRBV6-4 and TRBJ2-2; 9 nucleotides align to TRBD2. The V gene end was trimmed by 3 bases and the J gene end by 3 bases; junction bases not matched to a gene: 2. The germline V gene has CDR1 MRHNA and CDR2 SNTAGT. There are 15 residues in the CDR3. The CDR3 loop reads CASSDLAGDTGELFF. In nucleotides, the CDR3 is TGTGCCAGCAGTGATTTAGCGGGAGACACCGGGGAGCTGTTTTTT.

The chain has TRBV30 and TRBJ2-5, with 7 nucleotides matching TRBD2. V lost 0 bases and J lost 7; bases outside the gene matches: 8. This CDR3 is 14 amino acids long. The V gene's germline CDR1 is GTSNPN and CDR2 SVGIG (reference sequence). As DNA, the CDR3 is TGTGCCTGGAGTGTACTCGGGACTACGGGGACCCAGTACTTC. As protein: CAWSVLGTTGTQYF. Filled out from reference TRBV30 and TRBJ2-5, the complete variable domain reads SQTIHQWPATLVQPVGSPLSLECTVEGTSNPNLYWYRQAAGRGLQLLFYSVGIGQISSEVPQNLSASRPQDRQFILSSKKLLLSDSGFYLCAWSVLGTTGTQYFGPGTRLLVL.

V and J are TRBV29-1 and TRBJ1-1, with D maybe TRBD1 (6 bases). Trimming left V 4 bases short and J 6 bases short, with 12 bases between. The CDR3 totals 12 residues. From germline, CDR1 is SQVTM and CDR2 ANQGSEA. CDR3 DNA sequence: TGCAGCGTTGTCAGGGGACCCGCTGAAGCTTTCTTT. Amino acid sequence: CSVVRGPAEAFF.

V gene TRBV9 combines with J gene TRBJ2-1, with TRBD2 matching over 16 bases. This CDR3 region has 18 residues. The V segment lost 0 bases and the J segment 6 bases; nucleotides outside the gene matches: 6. The germline gives CDR1 SGDLS, CDR2 YYNGEE. CDR3 in amino acids: CASSVEGTSGGARNEQFF. DNA of the CDR3: TGTGCCAGCAGCGTAGAAGGGACTAGCGGGGGGGCGCGCAATGAGCAGTTCTTC.

The V and J genes are TRBV5-4 and TRBJ1-4; D is uncertain. Trimming left V 0 bases short and J 0 bases short, with 9 bases between. The V gene's germline CDR1 is SGHNT and CDR2 YYREEE (reference sequence). This CDR3 is 16 amino acids long. The CDR3: CASSLGQIATNEKLFF. CDR3 nucleotides: TGTGCCAGCAGCTTGGGGCAGATTGCAACTAATGAAAAACTGTTTTTT.

The rearrangement joins TRBV2 to TRBJ2-7, with D perhaps matching TRBD2 (5 bases). Trimming shortened V by 6 bases and J by 3 bases, and 12 bases separated the two germline ends. The length of the CDR3 is 13 residues. The germline CDR1 and CDR2 sequences are SNHLY and FYNNEI. The CDR3 bases are TGTGCCAGCAGGGCAACTAGAGTCTACGAGCAGTACTTC. As protein: CASRATRVYEQYF.

This chain joins TRBV5-5 and TRBJ2-3; perhaps TRBD2 as D (7 bases). Trimming removed 1 base at V and 4 bases at J, with 13 bases between. Germline lookup yields CDR1 SGHKS and CDR2 YYEKEE (reference sequence). The CDR3 is 15 residues long. The CDR3 is CASSLRGGAADTQYF. CDR3 nucleotides: TGTGCCAGCAGCTTGAGAGGGGGGGCCGCAGATACGCAGTATTTT. Full variable domain (remainder filled in from reference TRBV5-5 and TRBJ2-3): DAGVTQSPTHLIKTRGQQVTLRCSPISGHKSVSWYQQVLGQGPQFIFQYYEKEERGRGNFPDRFSARQFPNYSSELNVNALLLGDSALYLCASSLRGGAADTQYFGPGTRLTVL.

The rearrangement uses TRBV12-5 and TRBJ2-7, with a weak D call TRBD1 (6 bases). Trimming took 6 bases from V and 3 from J, leaving 24 bases between them. In germline, CDR1 is LGHNT, CDR2 FRNRAP. This CDR3 spans 17 amino acids. CDR3 residues: CASGPFKGVGLGYEQYF. The CDR3 nucleotides are TGTGCTAGTGGCCCCTTTAAGGGGGTTGGTTTGGGCTACGAGCAGTACTTC.

The chain is built from TRBV6-5 and TRBJ1-1; D is possibly TRBD1 (6 bases). The ends were cut back, 2 bases at V and 3 bases at J, with 16 bases in the middle. CDR3 size: 16 residues. Germline V lookup: CDR1 MNHEY, CDR2 SVGAGI. The CDR3 loop is CASSYVPGRGDTEAFF. CDR3 nucleotides: TGTGCCAGCAGTTACGTACCCGGGAGGGGGGACACTGAAGCTTTCTTT.

The chain combines TRBV9 with TRBJ2-3; maybe TRBD2 (6 bases). With 0 bases removed from V and 0 bases from J, the gap between germline ends came to 11 bases. Germline-derived CDR1 and CDR2 are SGDLS and YYNGEE. This CDR3 contains 16 residues. The chain's CDR3 is CASSVGGTFSTDTQYF. DNA of the CDR3: TGTGCCAGCAGCGTAGGAGGGACTTTTAGCACAGATACGCAGTATTTT.

V is TRBV28 and J is TRBJ1-5, with TRBD1 identical over 9 bases. This CDR3 region has 14 residues. Trimming removed 9 bases from V and 7 bases from J; junction bases left unmatched: 10. The germline gives CDR1 MDHEN, CDR2 SYDVKM. The CDR3 region is CASSRGQGIQPQHF. DNA for the CDR3: TGTGCCAGTTCTCGGGGACAGGGTATCCAGCCCCAGCATTTT.

This clone is a singleton in its sample. The chain joins TRBV2 to TRBJ2-6; D might be TRBD1 (6 bases). The CDR3 length is 15 residues. V lost 6 bases and J lost 4, with 13 bases in between. Per the germline V gene, CDR1 is SNHLY and CDR2 is FYNNEI. As DNA, the CDR3 is TGTGCCAGCAGCCCCACAGGGTCCGGGGCCAACGTCCTGACTTTC. Protein sequence: CASSPTGSGANVLTF.

Only one count was recorded for this clone. This chain connects TRBV5-4 to TRBJ2-7; 7 bases map to TRBD2. The CDR3 totals 14 residues. CDR1 SGHNT and CDR2 YYREEE come from the germline V gene (reference sequence). V gave up 2 bases and J gave up 2 bases; unmatched junction bases: 4. The DNA of the CDR3 is TGTGCCAGCAGCTTAAGGGAGGGCACCTACGAGCAGTACTTC. It translates to CASSLREGTYEQYF.

The genes are TRBV18 and TRBJ1-3; D possibly corresponds to TRBD1 (6 bases). The germline gives CDR1 KGHSH, CDR2 LQKENI. Between the trimmed V and J ends, which lost 3 bases and 4 bases, there was a span of 19 bases. The CDR3 has 17 amino acids. CDR3 sequence (DNA): TGTGCCAGCTCACCCTTAGGGGGGGGCGCACCCGGAAACACCATATATTTT. Its protein product is CASSPLGGGAPGNTIYF.

The CDR3 DNA is TGTGCCAGCAGCTTAAGGCTAGCGGACCCCCAAGAGACCCAGTACTTC. Protein: CASSLRLADPQETQYF. V gene TRBV7-9 combines with J gene TRBJ2-5; the match to TRBD2 covers 7 bases. CDR3 length equals 16 residues. CDR1 SEHNR and CDR2 FQNEAQ come from the germline V gene (reference sequence). Unmatched junction bases numbered 7, after V lost 2 bases and J lost 1 base. Variable domain in full (rest from reference TRBV7-9 and TRBJ2-5): DTGVSQNPRHKITKRGQNVTFRCDPISEHNRLYWYRQTLGQGPEFLTYFQNEAQLEKSRLLSDRFSAERPKGSFSTLEIQRTEQGDSAMYLCASSLRLADPQETQYFGPGTRLLVL.

The chain uses TRBV19 and TRBJ2-2; D might be TRBD2 (6 bases). Trimming removed 1 base at V and 4 bases at J, with 7 bases between. The CDR3 covers 14 residues. CDR1 LNHDA and CDR2 SQIVND come from the germline V gene (reference sequence). The CDR3 DNA is TGTGCCAGTAGTATAGCCGGGAGCACCGGGGAGCTGTTTTTT. Translation: CASSIAGSTGELFF.

The chain carries TRBV9 and TRBJ1-2, with no clear D. Trimming took off 3 bases at V and 0 bases at J, with 12 bases between the two ends. The germline gives CDR1 SGDLS, CDR2 YYNGEE. This CDR3 comprises 15 residues. CDR3 coding DNA: TGTGCCAGCAGCGCACCGGGGTCCACTAACTATGGCTACACCTTC. Translating gives CASSAPGSTNYGYTF.

This chain uses TRBV19 with TRBJ1-2, with D perhaps TRBD1 (6 bases). The CDR3 is made up of 13 amino acids. Germline V gene data show CDR1 as LNHDA and CDR2 as SQIVND (reference sequence). Deletions cut 6 bases from V and 6 bases from J, with 14 bases between. The CDR3 protein is CASRGQNRDGYTF. As DNA, the CDR3 is TGTGCCAGTAGGGGACAAAATCGGGATGGCTACACCTTC.